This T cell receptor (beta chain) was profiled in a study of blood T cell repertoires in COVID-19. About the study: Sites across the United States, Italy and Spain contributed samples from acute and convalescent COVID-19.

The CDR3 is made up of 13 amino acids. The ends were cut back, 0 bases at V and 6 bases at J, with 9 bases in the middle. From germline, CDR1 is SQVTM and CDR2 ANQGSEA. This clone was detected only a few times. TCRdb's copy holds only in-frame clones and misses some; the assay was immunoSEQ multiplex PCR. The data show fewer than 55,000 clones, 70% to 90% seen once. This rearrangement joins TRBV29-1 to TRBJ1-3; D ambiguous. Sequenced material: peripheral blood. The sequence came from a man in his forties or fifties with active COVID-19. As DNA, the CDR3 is TGCAGCGTTGAAGATAGGAGAAAAAACACCATATATTTT. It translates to CSVEDRRKNTIYF.